A single sample gave rise to the 10 T cell receptor beta chains below, sequenced in a study of blood T cell repertoires in COVID-19. Assay used: immunoSEQ multiplex PCR; TCRdb lists only in-frame clones, some missing. This table has 40,000 to 45,000 clones, approximately 88% appearing once. The specimen sequenced was peripheral blood. Receptors were obtained from a man between 50 and 59 years old with active COVID-19.

V usage is TRBV7-2 and J usage is TRBJ2-5; TRBD1 matches 7 bases. The trim removed 4 bases at V and 5 bases at J, leaving 7 bases unmatched. The CDR3 has 14 amino acids. Germline CDR1 and CDR2: SGHTA and FQGNSA. The CDR3 region is CASSWDRAGETQYF. The CDR3, as DNA: TGTGCCAGCAGCTGGGACAGAGCTGGGGAGACCCAGTACTTC.

The V and J genes are TRBV29-1 and TRBJ2-2; no clear D. This CDR3 comprises 13 residues. Between the trimmed V and J ends, which lost 3 bases and 1 base, there was a span of 6 bases. Germline-derived CDR1 and CDR2 are SQVTM and ANQGSEA. The CDR3 nucleotides read TGCAGCGTTGACAGGCAGAACACCGGGGAGCTGTTTTTT. Protein: CSVDRQNTGELFF.

This sequence joins TRBV20-1 and TRBJ1-1; D not resolved. Germline V gives CDR1 DFQATT, CDR2 SNEGSKA (reference sequence). Trimming left V 3 bases short and J 6 bases short, with 11 bases between. This CDR3 is 12 amino acids long. This CDR3 is CSASRENPEAFF. CDR3 DNA: TGCAGTGCTAGTCGGGAGAATCCTGAAGCTTTCTTT.

The chain joins TRBV14 to TRBJ2-7; TRBD1 might be the D (5 bases). CDR1 SGHDN and CDR2 FVKESK come from the germline V gene. The CDR3 covers 14 residues. Trimming stripped 3 bases from V and 3 bases from J, with 12 bases between. Here the CDR3 DNA reads TGTGCCAGCAGCCACTGGACAAGTCACTACGAGCAGTACTTC. Its translation is CASSHWTSHYEQYF.

On this clone: This CDR3 is also generated by other DNA sequences in the sample. The genes are TRBV7-9 and TRBJ2-1; D not resolved. V shed 2 bases and J shed 1 base, with 6 bases lying between them. Germline loops: CDR1 SEHNR, CDR2 FQNEAQ (reference sequence). This CDR3 region has 14 residues. For the CDR3, the DNA is TGTGCCAGCAGCTTACAGAATTCCTACAATGAGCAGTTCTTC. Translating it yields CASSLQNSYNEQFF.

This clone was seen only once. The chain recombines TRBV30 with TRBJ2-1, with a possible D match to TRBD2 (6 bases). The CDR3 is 12 residues long. Germline assignment: CDR1 GTSNPN and CDR2 SVGIG (reference sequence). V was cut by 2 bases and J by 12 bases, with 14 bases left in between. The CDR3 coding sequence is TGTGCCTGGAGTCCCCCCGGGAGCCGGCAGTTCTTC. Its translation: CAWSPPGSRQFF. The full variable domain, its missing parts supplied by reference TRBV30 and TRBJ2-1, is SQTIHQWPATLVQPVGSPLSLECTVEGTSNPNLYWYRQAAGRGLQLLFYSVGIGQISSEVPQNLSASRPQDRQFILSSKKLLLSDSGFYLCAWSPPGSRQFFGPGTRLTVL.

The chain recombines TRBV7-6 with TRBJ2-7, with D tentatively TRBD1 (5 bases). Trimming removed 1 base from V and 2 bases from J, with 15 bases in between. The CDR3 loop spans 16 amino acids. The V gene's germline CDR1 is SGHVS and CDR2 FNYEAQ. The CDR3 region has the DNA TGTGCCAGCAGCTTAGGCCCCGTTCAGGGCACCTACGAGCAGTACTTC. It translates to CASSLGPVQGTYEQYF.

The chain recombines TRBV7-3 with TRBJ2-7, with D perhaps TRBD1 (6 bases). The CDR3 extends over 16 amino acids. V was clipped by 1 base and J by 2 bases, with 15 bases between them. Germline CDR1 SGHTA, CDR2 FQGTGA. In DNA, the CDR3 is TGTGCCAGCAGCTTAAGGGCACAGGGCGCACCCTACGAGCAGTACTTC. It specifies CASSLRAQGAPYEQYF.

J is TRBJ2-2 and V is TRBV6-1, with 8 bases aligning to TRBD1. With 4 bases clipped from V and 9 bases from J, the junction kept 13 bases outside the gene matches. The CDR3 loop spans 16 amino acids. From germline, CDR1 is MNHNS and CDR2 SASEGT. The CDR3 nucleotides are TGTGCCAGCAGTGGTCCCCGGGACAGGAAAAGCCGGGAGCTGTTTTTT. Amino acids: CASSGPRDRKSRELFF.

The J gene is TRBJ1-4, the V gene TRBV27; TRBD1 might be the D (6 bases). V was trimmed by 2 bases and J by 11 bases, leaving 15 bases between them. The CDR3 has 14 amino acids. Germline V lookup: CDR1 MNHEY, CDR2 SMNVEV (reference sequence). The CDR3 DNA follows: TGTGCCAGCAGTTTAACCCAGGGTCAGGGGAAACTGTTTTTT. It codes for CASSLTQGQGKLFF.